This T cell receptor (beta chain) was obtained from a study of control samples from healthy donors and cancer patients. The sample holds one count of this clone. V was pared by 2 bases and J by 5 bases, with 3 bases of the junction left unmatched. The CDR3 consists of 15 residues. Germline V CDR1 and CDR2: SGHTA, FQGNSA. Repertoires were generated with immunoSEQ multiplex PCR, while TCRdb's copy carries only in-frame clones and drops some. The data show roughly 40,000 clones, roughly 85% seen once. The sequenced sample consisted of blood. The rearrangement links TRBV7-2 to TRBJ2-1; 10 nucleotides agree with TRBD2. This TCR came from a man in his 60s in good health. The CDR3, as DNA: TGTGCCAGCAGCTTAAGCGGGGGGGTTAACAATGAGCAGTTCTTC. Translation gives CASSLSGGVNNEQFF.